The T cell receptor beta chain described here comes from a study of blood T cell repertoires in COVID-19. In the source study's methods: The authors estimated nucleated cell counts from reference gene primer amplification. Measured with immunoSEQ multiplex PCR; TCRdb has only the in-frame clones, and not every one. That table gives V, J and clone size, and the DNA gave D and trimming. The table shows some 150,000 clones, with approximately 81% occurring only once. The CDR3 loop spans 15 amino acids. Germline V gene lookup returns CDR1 SGHRS and CDR2 YFSETQ. Trimming pared 1 base from V and 0 bases from J, leaving 5 bases between. This clone has a single count.

The chain employs TRBV5-1 and TRBJ2-6; D possibly corresponds to TRBD1 (5 bases). The source material was peripheral blood. The sequence came from a human donor with acute or convalescent COVID-19. The donor label of this sample is uncertain. CDR3 DNA sequence: TGCGCCAGCAGCTTGCAGGGCTCTGGGGCCAACGTCCTGACTTTC. This translates into CASSLQGSGANVLTF.